At least ten counts were recorded for the clone carrying this T cell receptor (beta chain). TCRdb reprocessed the multiplex PCR reads via MiXCR and lists one record per CDR3 protein. The table has 140,000 to 150,000 distinct CDR3 sequences, approximately 30% seen once. The data are from a study of breast tumors, draining lymph nodes, adjacent tissues. Breast cancer patients provided tissue from their axillary draining lymph nodes. This CDR3 contains 16 residues. After removal of 5 bases from V and 1 base from J, the junction contained 8 bases not matched to a gene. In germline, CDR1 is LNHDA, CDR2 SQIVND (reference sequence).

The chain links TRBV19 to TRBJ2-5; 9 positions agree with TRBD2. The source of this sequence is a female donor with breast cancer. Some clones in this sample may be carry-over from other donors' samples. Sequenced input: axillary lymph node tissue. The CDR3 DNA reads TGTGCCAGTAGTCCGACTAGCGGCCTTATCCAAGAGACCCAGTACTTC. This sequence encodes CASSPTSGLIQETQYF.